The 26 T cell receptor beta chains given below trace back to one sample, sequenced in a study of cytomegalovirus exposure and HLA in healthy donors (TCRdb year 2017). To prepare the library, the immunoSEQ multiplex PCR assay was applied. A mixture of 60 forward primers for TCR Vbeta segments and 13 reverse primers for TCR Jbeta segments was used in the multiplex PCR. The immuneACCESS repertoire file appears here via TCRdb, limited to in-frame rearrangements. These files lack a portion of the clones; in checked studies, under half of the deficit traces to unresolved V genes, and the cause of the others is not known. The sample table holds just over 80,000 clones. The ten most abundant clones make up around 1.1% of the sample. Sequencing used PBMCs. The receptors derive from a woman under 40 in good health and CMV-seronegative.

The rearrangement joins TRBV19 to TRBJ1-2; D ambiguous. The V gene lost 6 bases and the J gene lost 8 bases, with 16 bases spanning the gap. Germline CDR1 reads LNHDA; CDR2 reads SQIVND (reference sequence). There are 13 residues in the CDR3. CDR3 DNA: TGTGCCAGTAGCCTTGACACCGTCGGCGGCTACACCTTC. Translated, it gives CASSLDTVGGYTF.

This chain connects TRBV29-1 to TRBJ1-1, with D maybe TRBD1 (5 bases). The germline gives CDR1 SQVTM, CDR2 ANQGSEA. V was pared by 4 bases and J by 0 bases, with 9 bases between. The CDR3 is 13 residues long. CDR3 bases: TGCAGCGTTGTGCCGGACATGAACACTGAAGCTTTCTTT. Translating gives CSVVPDMNTEAFF.

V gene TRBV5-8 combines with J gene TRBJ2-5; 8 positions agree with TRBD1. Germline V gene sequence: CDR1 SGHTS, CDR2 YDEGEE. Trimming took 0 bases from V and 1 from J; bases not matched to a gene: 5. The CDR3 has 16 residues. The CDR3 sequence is CASSLGDRNLQETQYF. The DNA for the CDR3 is TGTGCCAGCAGCTTGGGGGACAGGAACCTCCAAGAGACCCAGTACTTC.

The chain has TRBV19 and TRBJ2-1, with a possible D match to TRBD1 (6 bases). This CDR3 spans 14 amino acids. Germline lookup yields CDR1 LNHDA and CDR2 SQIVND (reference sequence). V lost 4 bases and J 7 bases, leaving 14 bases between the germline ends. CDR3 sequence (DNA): TGTGCCAGTAGTACCCTCGGAAGGGGGAATGAGCAGTTCTTC. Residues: CASSTLGRGNEQFF.

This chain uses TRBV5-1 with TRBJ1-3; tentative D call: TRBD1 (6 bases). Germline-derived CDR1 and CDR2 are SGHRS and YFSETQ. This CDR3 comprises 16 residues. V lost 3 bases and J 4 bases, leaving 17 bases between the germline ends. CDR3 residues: CASSSDRWGPGNTIYF. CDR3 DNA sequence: TGCGCCAGCAGCTCCGACCGGTGGGGGCCCGGAAACACCATATATTTT.

CDR3 in amino acids: CASPGTGLLDEQYF. The CDR3 DNA is TGTGCCAGCCCAGGGACAGGGCTCCTCGACGAGCAGTACTTC. The chain is built from TRBV7-7 and TRBJ2-7, with 9 bases fitting TRBD1. The germline gives CDR1 SSHAT, CDR2 FNYEAQ (reference sequence). V lost 8 bases and J lost 5; bases outside the gene matches: 10. CDR3 length equals 14 residues.

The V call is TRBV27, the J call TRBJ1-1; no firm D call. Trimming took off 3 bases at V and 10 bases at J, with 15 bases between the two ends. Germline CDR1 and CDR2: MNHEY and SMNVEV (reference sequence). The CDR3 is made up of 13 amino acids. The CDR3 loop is CASSFSHLRGAFF. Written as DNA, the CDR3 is TGTGCCAGCAGTTTCTCCCACTTAAGAGGAGCTTTCTTT.

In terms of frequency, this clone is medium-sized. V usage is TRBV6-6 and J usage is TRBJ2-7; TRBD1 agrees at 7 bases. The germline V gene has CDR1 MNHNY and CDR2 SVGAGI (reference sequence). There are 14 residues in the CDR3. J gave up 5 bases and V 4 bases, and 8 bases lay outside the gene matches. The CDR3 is CASSSPTGRDEQYF. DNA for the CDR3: TGTGCCAGCAGTTCCCCGACAGGGAGAGACGAGCAGTACTTC.

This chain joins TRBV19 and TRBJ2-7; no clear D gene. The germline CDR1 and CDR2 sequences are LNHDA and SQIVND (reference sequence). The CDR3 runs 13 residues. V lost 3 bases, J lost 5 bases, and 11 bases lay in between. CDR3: CASSIRSQDEQYF. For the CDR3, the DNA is TGTGCCAGTAGTATTCGGTCCCAGGACGAGCAGTACTTC.

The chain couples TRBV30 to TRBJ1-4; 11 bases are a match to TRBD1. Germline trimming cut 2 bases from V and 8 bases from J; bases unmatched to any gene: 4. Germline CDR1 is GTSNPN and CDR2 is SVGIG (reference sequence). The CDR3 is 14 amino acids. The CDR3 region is CAWSPDRGREKLFF. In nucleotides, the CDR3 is TGTGCCTGGAGTCCGGACAGGGGGCGCGAAAAACTGTTTTTT. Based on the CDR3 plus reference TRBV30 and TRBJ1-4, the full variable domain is SQTIHQWPATLVQPVGSPLSLECTVEGTSNPNLYWYRQAAGRGLQLLFYSVGIGQISSEVPQNLSASRPQDRQFILSSKKLLLSDSGFYLCAWSPDRGREKLFFGSGTQLSVL.

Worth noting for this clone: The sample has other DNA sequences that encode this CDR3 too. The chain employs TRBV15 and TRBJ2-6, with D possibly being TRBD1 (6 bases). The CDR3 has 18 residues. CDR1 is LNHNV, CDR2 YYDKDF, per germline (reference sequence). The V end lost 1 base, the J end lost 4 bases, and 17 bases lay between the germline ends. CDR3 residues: CATSRAPRGSAGANVLTF. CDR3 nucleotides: TGTGCCACCAGCAGAGCTCCCAGGGGCTCAGCGGGGGCCAACGTCCTGACTTTC.

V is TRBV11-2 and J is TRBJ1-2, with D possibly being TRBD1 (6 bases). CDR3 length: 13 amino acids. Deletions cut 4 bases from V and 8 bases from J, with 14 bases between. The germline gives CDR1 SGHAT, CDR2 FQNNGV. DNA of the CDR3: TGTGCCAGCAGCTCCAACAGGGTAGACGGCTACACCTTC. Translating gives CASSSNRVDGYTF.

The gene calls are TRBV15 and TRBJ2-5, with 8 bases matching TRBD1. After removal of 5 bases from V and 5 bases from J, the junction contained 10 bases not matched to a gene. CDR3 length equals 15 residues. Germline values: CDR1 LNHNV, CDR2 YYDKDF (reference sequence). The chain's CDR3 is CATSGGQGLRETQYF. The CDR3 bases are TGTGCCACCAGCGGCGGACAGGGTTTGCGCGAGACCCAGTACTTC.

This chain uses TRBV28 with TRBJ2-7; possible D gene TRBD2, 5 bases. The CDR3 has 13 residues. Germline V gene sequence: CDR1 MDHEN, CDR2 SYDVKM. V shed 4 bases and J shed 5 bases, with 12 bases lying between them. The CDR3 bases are TGTGCCAGCAGTTATTCCGACGGGGACGAGCAGTACTTC. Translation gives CASSYSDGDEQYF.

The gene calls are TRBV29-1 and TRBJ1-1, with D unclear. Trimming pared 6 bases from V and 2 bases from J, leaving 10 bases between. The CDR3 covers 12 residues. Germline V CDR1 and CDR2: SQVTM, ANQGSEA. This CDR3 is CSVRRENTEAFF. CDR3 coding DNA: TGCAGCGTCCGACGGGAAAACACTGAAGCTTTCTTT.

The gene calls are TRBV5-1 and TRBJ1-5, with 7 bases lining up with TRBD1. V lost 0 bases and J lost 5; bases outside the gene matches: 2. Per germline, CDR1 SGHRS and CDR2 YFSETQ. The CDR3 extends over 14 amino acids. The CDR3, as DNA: TGCGCCAGCAGCTTGGGAGGGGGCGATCAGCCCCAGCATTTT. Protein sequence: CASSLGGGDQPQHF.

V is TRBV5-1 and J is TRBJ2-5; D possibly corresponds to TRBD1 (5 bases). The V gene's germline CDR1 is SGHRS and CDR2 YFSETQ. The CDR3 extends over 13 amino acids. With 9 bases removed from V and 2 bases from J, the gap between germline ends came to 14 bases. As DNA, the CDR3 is TGCGCCACCAGAGACAGTTATCAAGAGACCCAGTACTTC. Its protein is CATRDSYQETQYF.

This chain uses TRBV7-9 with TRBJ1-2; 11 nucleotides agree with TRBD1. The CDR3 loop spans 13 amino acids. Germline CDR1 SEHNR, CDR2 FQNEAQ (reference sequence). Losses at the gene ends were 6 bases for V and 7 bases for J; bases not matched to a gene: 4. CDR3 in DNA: TGTGCCAGCAGAAAGGGGACAGGGGGTGGCTACACCTTC. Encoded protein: CASRKGTGGGYTF.

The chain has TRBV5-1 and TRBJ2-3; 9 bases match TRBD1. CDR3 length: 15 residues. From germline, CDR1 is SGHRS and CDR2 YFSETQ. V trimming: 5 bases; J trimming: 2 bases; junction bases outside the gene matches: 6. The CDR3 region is CASSLDRGATDTQYF. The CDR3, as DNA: TGCGCCAGCAGTCTGGACAGGGGAGCCACAGATACGCAGTATTTT.

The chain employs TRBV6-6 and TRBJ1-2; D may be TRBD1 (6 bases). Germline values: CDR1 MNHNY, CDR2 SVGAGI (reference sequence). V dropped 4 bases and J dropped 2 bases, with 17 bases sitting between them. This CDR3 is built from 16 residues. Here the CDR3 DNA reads TGTGCCAGCAGTTTCCTCTTGAGGGGGGGAAACTATGGCTACACCTTC. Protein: CASSFLLRGGNYGYTF.

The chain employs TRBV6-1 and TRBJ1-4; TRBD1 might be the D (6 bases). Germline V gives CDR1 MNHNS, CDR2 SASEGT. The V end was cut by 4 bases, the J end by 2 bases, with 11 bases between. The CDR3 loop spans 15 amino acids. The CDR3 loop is CASSALQGTNEKLFF. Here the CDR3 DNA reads TGTGCCAGCAGTGCCCTCCAGGGGACTAATGAAAAACTGTTTTTT.

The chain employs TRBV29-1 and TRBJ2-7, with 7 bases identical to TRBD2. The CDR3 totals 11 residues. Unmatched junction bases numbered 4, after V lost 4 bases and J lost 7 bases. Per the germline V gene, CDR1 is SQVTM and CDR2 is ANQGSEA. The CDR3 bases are TGCAGCGTTGTGTCGGGGGGTGAGCAGTACTTC. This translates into CSVVSGGEQYF.

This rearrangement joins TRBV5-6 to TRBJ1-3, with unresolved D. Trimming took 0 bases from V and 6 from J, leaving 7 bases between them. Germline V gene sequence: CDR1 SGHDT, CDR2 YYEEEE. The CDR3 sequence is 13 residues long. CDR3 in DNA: TGTGCCAGCAGCTTGGTCCAGGCAAACACCATATATTTT. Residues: CASSLVQANTIYF.

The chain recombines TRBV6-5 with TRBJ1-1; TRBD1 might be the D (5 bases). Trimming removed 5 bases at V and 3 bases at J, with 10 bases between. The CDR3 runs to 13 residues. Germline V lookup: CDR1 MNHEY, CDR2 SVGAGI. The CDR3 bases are TGTGCCAGCAGTCCCGGGGGGTACACTGAAGCTTTCTTT. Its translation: CASSPGGYTEAFF.

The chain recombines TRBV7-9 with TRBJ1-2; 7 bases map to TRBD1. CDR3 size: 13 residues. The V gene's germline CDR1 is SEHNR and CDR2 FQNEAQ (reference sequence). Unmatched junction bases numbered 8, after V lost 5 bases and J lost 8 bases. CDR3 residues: CASSARDRGGYTF. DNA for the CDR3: TGTGCCAGCAGCGCTCGGGACAGAGGCGGCTACACCTTC.

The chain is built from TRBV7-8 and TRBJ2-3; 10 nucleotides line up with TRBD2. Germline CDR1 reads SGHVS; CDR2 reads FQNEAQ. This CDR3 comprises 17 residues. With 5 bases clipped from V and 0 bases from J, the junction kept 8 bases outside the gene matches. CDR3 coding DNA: TGTGCCAGCAGCCCCTGGACTAGCGGAACTAGCACAGATACGCAGTATTTT. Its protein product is CASSPWTSGTSTDTQYF.